The T cell receptor (beta chain) described here comes from a study of PD-L1 blockade in urothelial cancer. Study-wide context: The median T cell count in blood samples was more than 110,000. Findings of the study overall: Better survival was predicted when blood TCR clonality before treatment fell below the median.

The germline V gene encodes CDR1 MDHEN and CDR2 SYDVKM. This CDR3 region has 15 residues. V lost 7 bases and J lost 2, with 15 bases in between. Between 1 and 8 samples, pretreatment and on-treatment, were given by each patient. Data came from immunoSEQ multiplex PCR; TCRdb stores just in-frame clones and leaves some out. The sample includes about 82,000 clones, roughly nine tenths of them seen just once. In the case of this clone: Its antigen remains unidentified.

The specimen comprised PBMCs, sampled around atezolizumab (anti-PD-L1) treatment. The clonotype comes from a man aged 55 to 70 with urothelial cancer. The chain joins TRBV28 to TRBJ1-5; maybe TRBD1 (6 bases). The CDR3 loop is CASIPNGGGNQPQHF. CDR3 nucleotide sequence: TGTGCCAGCATCCCTAATGGGGGCGGCAATCAGCCCCAGCATTTT.